The clone carrying this T cell receptor (beta chain) was counted only a few times. This record belongs to a study of T cell repertoires in aging, cancer and after chemotherapy. Overall study: Glioblastoma patients receiving temozolomide-based therapy gave paired samples before and after chemotherapy.

Multiplex touch-down PCR with TRB-A/B primers amplified rearranged V-D-J TRB sequences. TCRdb independently ran MiXCR on the multiplex PCR reads; one entry per CDR3 protein. Of over 3,500 distinct CDR3 sequences listed, around 30% are singletons. The template was genomic DNA from peripheral blood, not RNA. This sequence was found in a human donor with a solid tumor. Sequenced: blood.

The DNA of the CDR3 is TGTGCCAGCAGCGTCTCCCAGGGAGTGAACACTGAAGCTTTCTTT. Its protein product is CASSVSQGVNTEAFF. The genes are TRBV7-9 and TRBJ1-1, with D tentatively TRBD1 (5 bases). CDR1 is SEHNR and CDR2 is FQNEAQ in the germline V gene (reference sequence). The CDR3 sequence is 15 residues long. V lost 5 bases to trimming and J lost 0 bases, with 13 bases between them. Looking up the rest from reference TRBV7-9 and TRBJ1-1 gives the full variable domain: DTGVSQNPRHKITKRGQNVTFRCDPISEHNRLYWYRQTLGQGPEFLTYFQNEAQLEKSRLLSDRFSAERPKGSFSTLEIQRTEQGDSAMYLCASSVSQGVNTEAFFGQGTRLTVV.